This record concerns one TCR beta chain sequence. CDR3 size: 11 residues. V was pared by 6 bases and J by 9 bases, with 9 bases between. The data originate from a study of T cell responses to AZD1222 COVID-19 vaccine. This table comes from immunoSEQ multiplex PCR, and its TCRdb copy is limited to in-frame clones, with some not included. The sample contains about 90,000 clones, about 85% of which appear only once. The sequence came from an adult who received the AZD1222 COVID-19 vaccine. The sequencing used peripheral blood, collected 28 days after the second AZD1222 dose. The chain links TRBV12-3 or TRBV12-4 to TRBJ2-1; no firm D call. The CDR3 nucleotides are TGTGCCAGCAGCCAGCCGGGTGAGCAGTTCTTC. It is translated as CASSQPGEQFF.